The rows below give T cell receptor beta chains drawn from one sample of a study of cytomegalovirus exposure and HLA in healthy donors. The repertoire was sequenced with immunoSEQ multiplex PCR; TCRdb's copy has only in-frame clones and lacks some. Altogether around 40,000 clones are present, about 70% being singletons, with the ten largest covering under 8%. Sequences were obtained from PBMCs. The source is a man aged 25-45 years in good health and CMV-seronegative. CDR3s include the opening cysteine and the closing phenylalanine or tryptophan. D genes are given only for firm matches. The size of a clone is reported for some rows only, either as once, few or many, or as a class for expanded clones.

d_gene	v_gene	j_gene	abundance	CDR3nt	CDR3aa
TRBD1	TRBV9	TRBJ1-4	-	TGTGCCAGCAGCAGCCAACAGGGGGCAATTGAAAAACTGTTTTTT	CASSSQQGAIEKLFF
TRBD1	TRBV2	TRBJ1-4	few	TGTGCCAGCAACCGACAGGGAGGAACTAATGAAAAACTGTTTTTT	CASNRQGGTNEKLFF
TRBD1	TRBV5-1	TRBJ2-2	-	TGCGCCAGCAGCGCGTCAGGGGGCGGCGGGGAGCTGTTTTTT	CASSASGGGGELFF
-	TRBV5-1	TRBJ2-3	-	TGCGCCAGCAGCCCGGTCGAAGGGGCATTCACAGATACGCAGTATTTT	CASSPVEGAFTDTQYF
-	TRBV5-1	TRBJ2-1	few	TGCGCCAGCAGCTCACAACTAGCCCGTGGCAATGAGCAGTTCTTC	CASSSQLARGNEQFF
-	TRBV6-1	TRBJ1-2	-	TGTGCCAGCAGCCCTGACATCTATGGCTACACCTTC	CASSPDIYGYTF
TRBD1	TRBV4-3	TRBJ2-5	-	TGCGCCAGCCAGCTGCGCAGGGGGGAGACCCAGTACTTC	CASQLRRGETQYF
-	TRBV28	TRBJ1-4	-	TGTGCCAGCAGTTTGGTCAGGTCGAACGAAAAACTGTTTTTT	CASSLVRSNEKLFF
-	TRBV5-1	TRBJ1-2	-	TGCGCCAGCAGCTGGGCGGCAGGGTCTAACTATGGCTACACCTTC	CASSWAAGSNYGYTF
-	TRBV28	TRBJ2-6	-	TGTGCCAGCCTATTAAGCTCTGGGGCCAACGTCCTGACTTTC	CASLLSSGANVLTF
-	TRBV20-1	TRBJ2-1	few	TGCAGTGCTAGTTGGGTCAGGGGTCGGTTCTTC	CSASWVRGRFF
TRBD2	TRBV5-4	TRBJ2-2	-	TGTGCCAGCAGCTTGGAGTCTAGCGGTCACACCGGGGAGCTGTTTTTT	CASSLESSGHTGELFF
-	TRBV28	TRBJ2-4	-	TGTGCCAGCAGTCCGGGGTTTGCCAAAAACATTCAGTACTTC	CASSPGFAKNIQYF
-	TRBV11-2	TRBJ2-3	-	TGTGCCAGCCGCGGGGACCCAGAGGCGCAGTATTTT	CASRGDPEAQYF
-	TRBV6-1	TRBJ1-5	-	TGTGCCAGCAGTGAAGCGGGGCGGTATGGGTATGACAATCAGCCCCAGCATTTT	CASSEAGRYGYDNQPQHF
TRBD1	TRBV19	TRBJ1-2	once	TGTGCCAGTAGCACCGGGACAGTTAGCTATGGCTACACCTTC	CASSTGTVSYGYTF
TRBD1	TRBV6-5	TRBJ2-7	few	TGTGCCAGCAGTTACGGGACAGGGGGCAACGAGCAGTACTTC	CASSYGTGGNEQYF
-	TRBV7-8	TRBJ2-7	once	TGTGCCAGCAGCTTAGCCACAGGCTACTCCTACGAGCAGTACTTC	CASSLATGYSYEQYF
-	TRBV7-6	TRBJ1-1	-	TGTGCCAGCAGCTTAGCGCGTTTCGACACTGAAGCTTTCTTT	CASSLARFDTEAFF
-	TRBV5-1	TRBJ2-5	-	TGCGCCAGCAGCTGGGACACGGACGAGACCCAGTACTTC	CASSWDTDETQYF
TRBD2	TRBV18	TRBJ2-7	-	TGTGCCAGCTCACCACTAGGACTAGCGGGAGGGGAGCAGTACTTC	CASSPLGLAGGEQYF
-	TRBV4-1	TRBJ1-1	-	TGCGCCAGCAGCCAAGGGTCAGGGCCGAACACTGAAGCTTTCTTT	CASSQGSGPNTEAFF
-	TRBV29-1	TRBJ1-1	-	TGCAGCGTGAAAGGGAGGGAATGGGAGAACACTGAAGCTTTCTTT	CSVKGREWENTEAFF
-	TRBV10-1	TRBJ2-1	-	TGCGCCAGCGGGAGCCCCTCCTCAAATGAGCAGTTCTTC	CASGSPSSNEQFF
-	TRBV7-2	TRBJ1-1	once	TGTGCCAGCAGCCCGTCGTTCACCACAAACACTGAAGCTTTCTTT	CASSPSFTTNTEAFF
TRBD2	TRBV14	TRBJ2-1	-	TGTGCCAGCAGCCAAGGGACTAGCGGCTACAATGAGCAGTTCTTC	CASSQGTSGYNEQFF
-	TRBV6-6	TRBJ1-6	-	TGTGCCAGCAGTTACCTGACGGGTTCACCCCTCCACTTT	CASSYLTGSPLHF
TRBD1	TRBV5-4	TRBJ2-7	once	TGTGCCAGCAGCTTCCCGGGACAGGGGATTAACGAGCAGTACTTC	CASSFPGQGINEQYF
TRBD1	TRBV7-2	TRBJ1-4	-	TGTGCCAGCAGCTTGACAGGGGGAGGAGAAAAACTGTTTTTT	CASSLTGGGEKLFF
-	TRBV13	TRBJ2-2	-	TGTGCCAGCAGCTTAGGCGGTGAAACCGGGGAGCTGTTTTTT	CASSLGGETGELFF
TRBD1	TRBV4-1	TRBJ2-2	-	TGCGCCAGCAGCCAAGATCGGGAAGGGGGCAACACCGGGGAGCTGTTTTTT	CASSQDREGGNTGELFF
-	TRBV18	TRBJ1-1	-	TGTGCCAGCTCACCAGTCCAGAACACTGAAGCTTTCTTT	CASSPVQNTEAFF
-	TRBV6-1	TRBJ1-5	once	TGTGCCAGCAGTGGGGTAGGTTTCGGGGGTAGCCAGCCCCAGCATTTT	CASSGVGFGGSQPQHF
TRBD2	TRBV7-2	TRBJ2-1	-	TGTGCCAGCAGCTCCCCGAACGGACTAGATTATTACAATGAGCAGTTCTTC	CASSSPNGLDYYNEQFF
-	TRBV6-5	TRBJ2-7	few	TGTGCCAGCAGTTACTCGAGGGACAACGAGCAGTACTTC	CASSYSRDNEQYF
TRBD1	TRBV7-8	TRBJ1-1	-	TGTGCCAGCAGCCGGACAGGGGACGGCACTGAAGCTTTCTTT	CASSRTGDGTEAFF
TRBD2	TRBV29-1	TRBJ2-1	-	TGCAGCGTTGATTTAGCGGGGGACTACAATGAGCAGTTCTTC	CSVDLAGDYNEQFF
TRBD1	TRBV29-1	TRBJ1-4	-	TGCAGCGTGGCCGGGACAGGGGATACTGAAAAACTGTTTTTT	CSVAGTGDTEKLFF
-	TRBV10-3	TRBJ1-2	-	TGTGCCATCAGTGCCACACAGGGTGTCTCTGGCTACACCTTC	CAISATQGVSGYTF
-	TRBV28	TRBJ2-6	-	TGTGCCAGCAGCGTACAGGGCCCCCGCTCTGGGGCCAACGTCCTGACTTTC	CASSVQGPRSGANVLTF
-	TRBV5-1	TRBJ2-7	few	TGCGCCAGCAGCTTGGCCCCACTTACCTACGAGCAGTACTTC	CASSLAPLTYEQYF
-	TRBV14	TRBJ2-5	-	TGTGCCAGCAGCCAAGTAAGGGGTTCACGTGAGACCCAGTACTTC	CASSQVRGSRETQYF
-	TRBV7-6	TRBJ1-1	-	TGTGCCAGCAGCTTAGTCGACACTGAAGCTTTCTTT	CASSLVDTEAFF
TRBD1	TRBV19	TRBJ1-4	-	TGTGCCAGTAGGCCATCCGGGACAGGGGTACAACTGTTTTTT	CASRPSGTGVQLFF
-	TRBV25-1	TRBJ2-3	-	TGTGCCAGCAGTGCTAGCGGTAAGGGGGCAGATACGCAGTATTTT	CASSASGKGADTQYF
-	TRBV7-6	TRBJ2-7	-	TGTGCCAGCAGCCTAACCTCCTACGAGCAGTACTTC	CASSLTSYEQYF
TRBD1	TRBV6-5	TRBJ1-5	-	TGTGCCAGCAGCCAGGACAGGGGACACAATCAGCCCCAGCATTTT	CASSQDRGHNQPQHF
TRBD1	TRBV7-6	TRBJ2-7	-	TGTGCCAGCAGTTCGACAGGGGTGACAGAGCAGTACTTC	CASSSTGVTEQYF
-	TRBV25-1	TRBJ1-4	few	TGTGCCAGCAGTGAATCGGCAGGGATTTATGAAAAACTGTTTTTT	CASSESAGIYEKLFF
-	TRBV29-1	TRBJ2-1	-	TGCAGCGCGGAGGACAGCTTCTCCTACAATGAGCAGTTCTTC	CSAEDSFSYNEQFF
-	TRBV5-6	TRBJ2-5	once	TGTGCCAGCAGCTTACGAGAAACCCAGTACTTC	CASSLRETQYF
-	TRBV7-2	TRBJ1-1	-	TGTGCCAGCAGCTTAGGAGGCCCCACGAACACTGAAGCTTTCTTT	CASSLGGPTNTEAFF